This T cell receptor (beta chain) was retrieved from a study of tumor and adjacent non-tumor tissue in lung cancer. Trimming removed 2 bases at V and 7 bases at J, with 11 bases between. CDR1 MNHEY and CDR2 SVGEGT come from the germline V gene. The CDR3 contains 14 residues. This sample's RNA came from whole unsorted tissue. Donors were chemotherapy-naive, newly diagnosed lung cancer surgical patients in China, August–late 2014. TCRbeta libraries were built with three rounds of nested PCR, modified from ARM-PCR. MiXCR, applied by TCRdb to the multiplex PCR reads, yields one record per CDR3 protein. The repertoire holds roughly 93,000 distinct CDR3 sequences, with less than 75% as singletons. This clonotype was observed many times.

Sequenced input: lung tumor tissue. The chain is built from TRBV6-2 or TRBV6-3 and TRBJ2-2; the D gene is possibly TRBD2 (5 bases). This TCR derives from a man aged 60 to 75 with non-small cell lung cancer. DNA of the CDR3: TGTGCCAGCAGTTACACGCCAGGACTCGGGGAGCTGTTTTTT. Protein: CASSYTPGLGELFF.